The next 32 T cell receptor beta chains were all read from a single sample in a study of HIV-infected children after antiretroviral therapy interruption. As to treatment: PENTA 11 planned treatment interruption arm or continuous ART arm. RNA-based 3' RACE libraries used unique molecular identifiers. MiXCR was run by TCRdb on the 3' RACE reads, yielding one entry per CDR3 protein. The table includes about 86,000 distinct CDR3 sequences, under 8% detected once. The material sequenced was CD45RA+ CD4+ T cells from PBMCs, pooled from several time points, taken from a donor given antiretroviral therapy, either interrupted or continuous. Sample subset: naive CD4+ CD45RA+ CD45RO- T cells. The receptors here all came from a pool of human donors with HIV.

This clonotype was found many times. The genes are TRBV7-1 and TRBJ2-3, with D perhaps matching TRBD2 (6 bases). TRBV7-1 is classed as an ORF, of uncertain function. V lost 3 bases to trimming and J lost 5 bases, with 12 bases between them. The CDR3 consists of 14 residues. CDR3 in amino acids: CASSSGSGVDTQYF. The CDR3 coding sequence is TGTGCCAGCAGCTCCGGGAGTGGGGTAGATACGCAGTATTTT.

This clonotype occurred many times. V gene TRBV20-1 combines with J gene TRBJ2-3; tentatively, D is TRBD2 (5 bases). From germline, CDR1 is DFQATT and CDR2 SNEGSKA (reference sequence). The CDR3 has 14 residues. Trimming cost V 3 bases and J 2 bases, with 12 bases left between them. The CDR3 nucleotides read TGCAGTGCTAGTCCCAGCGGAAACACAGATACGCAGTATTTT. This encodes CSASPSGNTDTQYF.

This clonotype was seen only a few times. DNA for the CDR3: TGTGCCTCAAACCCGGGACTCATCGGGCGGACCGGGGAGCTGTTTTTT. Translating it yields CASNPGLIGRTGELFF. The V and J genes are TRBV7-3 and TRBJ2-2, with D possibly matching TRBD2 (6 bases). V lost 11 bases and J lost 5, with 24 bases in between. This CDR3 has 16 amino acids. Per the germline V gene, CDR1 is SGHTA and CDR2 is FQGTGA.

The sample holds a few counts of this clonotype. The genes are TRBV30 and TRBJ2-5, with D tentatively TRBD2 (6 bases). Germline assignment: CDR1 GTSNPN and CDR2 SVGIG (reference sequence). Between the trimmed V and J ends, which lost 2 bases and 5 bases, there was a span of 15 bases. CDR3 size: 14 residues. CDR3 region: CAWSPGERGETQYF. The CDR3 nucleotides read TGTGCCTGGAGTCCCGGAGAACGGGGGGAGACCCAGTACTTC.

This clonotype occurred many times. The CDR3 here is CASSSQGGPEAFF. The CDR3 DNA reads TGTGCCAGTAGCTCCCAGGGAGGTCCTGAAGCTTTCTTT. This rearrangement joins TRBV19 to TRBJ1-1; tentatively, D is TRBD1 (5 bases). This CDR3 is built from 13 residues. In germline, CDR1 is LNHDA, CDR2 SQIVND (reference sequence). V was cut by 6 bases and J by 6 bases, with 14 bases left in between.

The V call is TRBV29-1, the J call TRBJ2-3, with D unresolved. In germline, CDR1 is SQVTM, CDR2 ANQGSEA. Trimming removed 2 bases from V and 2 bases from J, with 8 bases in between. This CDR3 comprises 13 residues. The CDR3 region has the DNA TGCAGCGTTGAAAGGGTCCTCACAGATACGCAGTATTTT. This codes for CSVERVLTDTQYF.

This clonotype appeared many times. The chain is built from TRBV3-1 and TRBJ1-1; D gene unclear. The V end lost 0 bases, the J end lost 1 base, and 15 bases lay between the germline ends. The CDR3 covers 17 residues. Germline assignment: CDR1 LGHDT and CDR2 YNNKEL (reference sequence). The CDR3 sequence: CASSQESRFLGNTEAFF. DNA of the CDR3: TGTGCCAGCAGCCAAGAATCCCGGTTCTTGGGGAACACTGAAGCTTTCTTT.

The rearrangement joins TRBV6-5 to TRBJ2-2, with D possibly called TRBD1 or TRBD2 (5 bases each). Trimming pared 6 bases from V and 0 bases from J, leaving 23 bases between. Germline loops: CDR1 MNHEY, CDR2 SVGAGI. The CDR3 sequence is 19 residues long. DNA of the CDR3: TGTGCCAGCAGCCTAAGGGACCGTCGAACGTTCGCGAACACCGGGGAGCTGTTTTTT. Amino acid sequence: CASSLRDRRTFANTGELFF.

In this sample, this clonotype turned up a few times. The chain carries TRBV12-3 or TRBV12-4 and TRBJ1-6, with a tentative D call TRBD1 (6 bases). Trimming pared 2 bases from V and 0 bases from J, leaving 11 bases between. CDR3 length: 17 residues. The CDR3 DNA sequence: TGTGCCAGCAGTTTACGACAGGCAAGCTCCTATAATTCACCCCTCCACTTT. Translation gives CASSLRQASSYNSPLHF.

This clonotype appeared many times. V gene TRBV27 combines with J gene TRBJ2-6, with D possibly being TRBD1 (5 bases). The CDR3 spans 14 residues. V was pared by 3 bases and J by 4 bases, with 7 bases between. The germline CDR1 and CDR2 sequences are MNHEY and SMNVEV (reference sequence). The CDR3 region is CASSFRGGANVLTF. CDR3 DNA: TGTGCCAGCAGTTTTAGGGGAGGGGCCAACGTCCTGACTTTC.

This clonotype was detected many times. The chain is built from TRBV3-1 and TRBJ1-3; TRBD1 agrees at 7 bases. CDR1 and CDR2 from the germline V gene are LGHDT and YNNKEL (reference sequence). V gave up 2 bases and J gave up 2 bases; unmatched junction bases: 3. This CDR3 is built from 15 residues. CDR3 protein: CASSQKGTAGNTIYF. DNA of the CDR3: TGTGCCAGCAGCCAAAAGGGGACAGCTGGAAACACCATATATTTT.

The table lists this clonotype with many counts. The rearrangement links TRBV5-1 to TRBJ2-7; no clear D. This CDR3 comprises 17 residues. CDR1 and CDR2 from the germline V gene are SGHRS and YFSETQ. Deletions cut 7 bases from V and 3 bases from J, with 26 bases between. The CDR3 bases are TGCGCCAGCGATCCCCAGCCTCCCACCGATCAATTCTACGAGCAGTACTTC. Its translation: CASDPQPPTDQFYEQYF.

The chain carries TRBV18 and TRBJ1-4, with D tentatively TRBD1 (6 bases). Germline V gene data show CDR1 as KGHSH and CDR2 as LQKENI. V was trimmed by 3 bases and J by 0 bases, leaving 11 bases between them. The CDR3 is 16 amino acids. In DNA, the CDR3 is TGTGCCAGCTCACCTGGACAGACTGCAACTAATGAAAAACTGTTTTTT. It encodes CASSPGQTATNEKLFF.

This clonotype was recorded once. The chain joins TRBV15 to TRBJ2-1; TRBD2 might be the D (7 bases). The ends were cut back, 4 bases at V and 8 bases at J, with 18 bases in the middle. The V gene's germline CDR1 is LNHNV and CDR2 YYDKDF (reference sequence). CDR3 length: 15 residues. The CDR3 protein is CATSKGGGKVDEQFF. CDR3 DNA sequence: TGTGCCACCAGCAAAGGGGGGGGTAAGGTGGATGAGCAGTTCTTC.

This clonotype was recorded at least ten times. V is TRBV24-1 and J is TRBJ2-2, with TRBD2 as a possible D gene (5 bases). Per the germline V gene, CDR1 is KGHDR and CDR2 is SFDVKD. V was clipped by 7 bases and J by 6 bases, with 17 bases between them. The CDR3 has 15 residues. Here the CDR3 DNA reads TGTGCCACCAGGCCCCGACTGGGGAGCGCCGGGGAGCTGTTTTTT. The encoded protein is CATRPRLGSAGELFF.

This clonotype was seen ten or more times. The chain is built from TRBV9 and TRBJ2-2; the D gene could be TRBD1 or TRBD2 (5 bases each). Germline CDR1 SGDLS, CDR2 YYNGEE. V was cut by 1 base and J by 2 bases, with 12 bases left in between. The CDR3 contains 16 residues. The CDR3 loop reads CASSVRGQGNTGELFF. The DNA for the CDR3 is TGTGCCAGCAGCGTAAGAGGGCAGGGTAACACCGGGGAGCTGTTTTTT.

For this clonotype: The conserved phenylalanine or tryptophan normally closing the CDR3 is absent here, so this likely arose from a read error. The rearrangement uses TRBV24-1 and TRBJ2-3, with 7 bases identical to TRBD1. Germline V gene sequence: CDR1 KGHDR, CDR2 SFDVKD. The CDR3 length is 16 residues. V dropped 3 bases and J dropped 2; count of bases not matched to a gene: 7. CDR3 sequence: CATSDTYRGNTDTQYI. In nucleotides, the CDR3 is TGTGCCACCAGTGATACCTACAGGGGAAACACAGATACGCAGTATATT.

This clonotype showed up many times. The rearrangement links TRBV20-1 to TRBJ1-1; 7 positions match TRBD1. The length of the CDR3 is 11 residues. CDR1 DFQATT and CDR2 SNEGSKA come from the germline V gene (reference sequence). Losses at the gene ends were 3 bases for V and 6 bases for J; bases not matched to a gene: 1. This chain's CDR3 is CSARDRPEAFF. The CDR3 DNA reads as TGCAGTGCTAGGGACAGGCCTGAAGCTTTCTTT.

This clonotype was counted ten times or more. The chain is built from TRBV3-1 and TRBJ2-5, with 8 bases that match TRBD2. CDR3 length: 16 residues. After removal of 4 bases from V and 1 base from J, the junction contained 8 bases not matched to a gene. The germline V gene has CDR1 LGHDT and CDR2 YNNKEL (reference sequence). The CDR3 coding sequence is TGTGCCAGCAGCCGCTCGGCCGCGGGAGGCCAAGAGACCCAGTACTTC. Translated, it gives CASSRSAAGGQETQYF.

This clonotype was observed a few times. This chain connects TRBV6-1 to TRBJ2-1; TRBD2 agrees at 8 bases. Looked up from germline, CDR1 is MNHNS and CDR2 is SASEGT. CDR3 length equals 13 residues. The V gene end was trimmed by 4 bases and the J gene end by 15 bases; junction bases not matched to a gene: 11. The CDR3 DNA reads TGTGCCAGCAGTGGAACGGGCGGGGGGACCCTGTTCTTC. Its translation is CASSGTGGGTLFF.

The J gene is TRBJ2-3, the V gene TRBV20-1, with D uncertain. V was pared by 2 bases and J by 2 bases, with 8 bases between. In germline, CDR1 is DFQATT, CDR2 SNEGSKA (reference sequence). This CDR3 is 13 amino acids long. The DNA of the CDR3 is TGCAGTGCTAGACAGGACCCCACAGATACGCAGTATTTT. It is translated as CSARQDPTDTQYF.

This clonotype appeared many times. The chain combines TRBV5-1 with TRBJ2-1; no clear D. Germline V CDR1 and CDR2: SGHRS, YFSETQ. The CDR3 sequence is 13 residues long. Trimming took 0 bases from V and 8 from J, leaving 9 bases between them. CDR3 region: CASSLGQADEQFF. The CDR3 DNA follows: TGCGCCAGCAGCTTGGGGCAGGCGGATGAGCAGTTCTTC.

This clonotype was picked up a small number of times. The V call is TRBV12-3 or TRBV12-4, the J call TRBJ2-3; 11 bases agree with TRBD2. The CDR3 has 17 residues. V lost 0 bases, J lost 2 bases, and 4 bases stayed unmatched. This chain's CDR3 is CASSLALTSGTTDTQYF. The CDR3 coding sequence is TGTGCCAGCAGTTTAGCCTTGACTAGCGGGACCACAGATACGCAGTATTTT.

This clonotype was found many times. The gene calls are TRBV4-1 and TRBJ1-1, with D unclear. Deletions cut 0 bases from V and 8 bases from J, with 10 bases between. CDR1 is MGHRA, CDR2 YSYEKL, per germline. The CDR3 is 13 residues long. CDR3 protein: CASSQDGGGEAFF. CDR3 nucleotide sequence: TGCGCCAGCAGCCAAGATGGAGGAGGCGAAGCTTTCTTT.

This clonotype was seen many times. This chain joins TRBV12-5 and TRBJ2-3; D uncertain. The length of the CDR3 is 14 residues. V was shortened by 7 bases and J by 2 bases, with 13 bases between the two germline ends. Germline assignment: CDR1 LGHNT and CDR2 FRNRAP. CDR3 DNA sequence: TGTGCTAGTGCCCACAAGCAGATCACAGATACGCAGTATTTT. Its protein is CASAHKQITDTQYF.

This clonotype was counted at least ten times. CDR3 loop: CASSLSSSTLEAFF. The CDR3 DNA follows: TGCGCCAGCAGCTTGTCGTCATCTACACTCGAAGCTTTCTTT. The J gene is TRBJ1-1, the V gene TRBV5-1; no reliable D call. The germline CDR1 and CDR2 sequences are SGHRS and YFSETQ. Trimming stripped 1 base from V and 8 bases from J, with 15 bases between. The CDR3 runs 14 residues.

This clonotype was counted ten times or more. The V call is TRBV6-4, the J call TRBJ2-3, with unresolved D. The CDR3 contains 13 residues. V gave up 4 bases and J gave up 8 bases, with 13 bases separating them. Germline V gene lookup returns CDR1 MRHNA and CDR2 SNTAGT. The CDR3 sequence: CASSAGMMGTQYF. The CDR3 bases are TGTGCCAGCAGTGCCGGCATGATGGGTACGCAGTATTTT.

This clonotype appeared many times. The chain employs TRBV7-2 and TRBJ2-3; no reliable D call. Germline assignment: CDR1 SGHTA and CDR2 FQGNSA. V shed 5 bases and J shed 0 bases, with 12 bases lying between them. This CDR3 has 15 amino acids. For the CDR3, the DNA is TGTGCCAGCAGCGAGTCGGCCTCTAGCACAGATACGCAGTATTTT. Translating it yields CASSESASSTDTQYF.

This clonotype was counted between two and nine times. This chain connects TRBV5-1 to TRBJ2-5; 9 bases are a match to TRBD2. The CDR3 is 16 amino acids. The trim removed 0 bases at V and 3 bases at J, leaving 6 bases unmatched. CDR1 SGHRS and CDR2 YFSETQ come from the germline V gene. CDR3 loop: CASSLVLAGSEETQYF. The CDR3 nucleotides read TGCGCCAGCAGCTTGGTCCTAGCGGGAAGTGAAGAGACCCAGTACTTC.

This clonotype was seen at least ten times. This sequence joins TRBV5-1 and TRBJ2-7; TRBD1 agrees at 8 bases. Germline-derived CDR1 and CDR2 are SGHRS and YFSETQ. The CDR3 is 13 amino acids. Trimming at V came to 4 bases and at J to 3 bases, leaving 3 bases not matched to a gene. The CDR3 coding sequence is TGCGCCAGCAGCCGGGACAGGTTCTACGAGCAGTACTTC. This sequence encodes CASSRDRFYEQYF.

This clonotype was counted ten times or more. The V gene is TRBV7-8, the J gene TRBJ1-1; D may be TRBD1 (5 bases). Trimming shortened V by 5 bases and J by 10 bases, and 17 bases separated the two germline ends. The CDR3 extends over 13 amino acids. Germline V lookup: CDR1 SGHVS, CDR2 FQNEAQ. The DNA for the CDR3 is TGTGCCAGCAGCGCAGGGACGGGAGGGCGAGCTTTCTTT. Residues: CASSAGTGGRAFF.

This clonotype was detected many times. The V gene is TRBV20-1, the J gene TRBJ1-1; 10 nucleotides align to TRBD1. Germline V gives CDR1 DFQATT, CDR2 SNEGSKA (reference sequence). The CDR3 has 13 amino acids. The junction had 4 bases not matched to a gene; V was cut back by 3 bases and J by 6 bases. CDR3 sequence (DNA): TGCAGTGCTAGTGGACAGGGGGGCGCTGAAGCTTTCTTT. Translating gives CSASGQGGAEAFF.